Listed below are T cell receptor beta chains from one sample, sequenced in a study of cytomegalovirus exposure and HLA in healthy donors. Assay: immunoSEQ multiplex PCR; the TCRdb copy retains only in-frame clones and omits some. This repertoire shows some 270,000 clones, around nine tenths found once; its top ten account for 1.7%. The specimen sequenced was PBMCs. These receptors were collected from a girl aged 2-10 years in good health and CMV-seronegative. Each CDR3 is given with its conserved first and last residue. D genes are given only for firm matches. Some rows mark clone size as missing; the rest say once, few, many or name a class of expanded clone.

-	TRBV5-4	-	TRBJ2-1	CASSLGSARSDEQFF	TGTGCCAGCAGCTTAGGTAGCGCCCGGTCGGATGAGCAGTTCTTC
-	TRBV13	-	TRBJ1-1	CASSLGRNEAFF	TGTGCCAGCAGCTTAGGCAGGAATGAAGCTTTCTTT
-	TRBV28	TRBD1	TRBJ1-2	CASSFEWPGGMGGYTF	TGTGCCAGCAGTTTTGAGTGGCCAGGGGGCATGGGTGGCTACACCTTC
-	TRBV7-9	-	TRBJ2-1	CASTRGTYNEQFF	TGTGCCAGCACAAGGGGGACCTACAATGAGCAGTTCTTC
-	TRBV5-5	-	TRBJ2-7	CASSLIGAGSRYEQYF	TGTGCCAGCAGCTTGATAGGGGCAGGGTCCCGCTACGAGCAGTACTTC
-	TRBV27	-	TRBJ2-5	CASSLYRGSQETQYF	TGTGCCAGCAGTTTATATAGGGGGTCACAAGAGACCCAGTACTTC
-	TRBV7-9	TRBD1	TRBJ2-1	CASSLVGVGQGYNEQFF	TGTGCCAGCAGCTTAGTCGGTGTGGGACAGGGGTACAATGAGCAGTTCTTC
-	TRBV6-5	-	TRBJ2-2	CASTGSGELFF	TGTGCCAGCACAGGGTCCGGGGAGCTGTTTTTT
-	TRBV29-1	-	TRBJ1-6	CSVGCRVTYNSPLHF	TGCAGCGTTGGATGTCGGGTCACCTATAATTCACCCCTCCACTTT
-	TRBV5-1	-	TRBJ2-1	CASSASSYNEQFF	TGCGCCAGCAGCGCGAGCTCCTACAATGAGCAGTTCTTC
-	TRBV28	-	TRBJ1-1	CASRKQLNTEAFF	TGTGCCAGCAGGAAACAGTTGAACACTGAAGCTTTCTTT
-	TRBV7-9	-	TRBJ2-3	CASSRYTDTQYF	TGTGCCAGCAGCCGGTACACAGATACGCAGTATTTT
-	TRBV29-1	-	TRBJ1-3	CSVESGVNTIYF	TGCAGCGTTGAGTCGGGTGTAAACACCATATATTTT
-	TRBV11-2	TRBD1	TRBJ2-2	CASSFPTGGSNTGELFF	TGTGCCAGCAGCTTCCCGACAGGGGGGTCGAACACCGGGGAGCTGTTTTTT
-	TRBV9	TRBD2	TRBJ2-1	CASSVVVSSGSSYNEQFF	TGTGCCAGCAGCGTAGTAGTTAGTAGCGGGAGCTCCTACAATGAGCAGTTCTTC
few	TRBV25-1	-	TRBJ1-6	CASSEFAGGLWSPLHF	TGTGCCAGCAGTGAATTTGCGGGGGGCCTATGGTCACCCCTCCACTTT
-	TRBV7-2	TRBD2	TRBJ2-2	CASSPTAGYTGELFF	TGTGCCAGCAGCCCTACAGCGGGATATACCGGGGAGCTGTTTTTT
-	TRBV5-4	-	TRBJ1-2	CASSPGERLANYGYTF	TGTGCCAGCAGCCCGGGTGAACGCTTAGCTAACTATGGCTACACCTTC
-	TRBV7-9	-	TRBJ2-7	CSFRTASYEQYF	TGTTCCTTTCGGACAGCTTCCTACGAGCAGTACTTC
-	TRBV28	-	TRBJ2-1	CASSLGWGGPNNEQFF	TGTGCCAGCAGTTTAGGGTGGGGGGGCCCAAACAATGAGCAGTTCTTC
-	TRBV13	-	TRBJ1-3	CASSRAGKAGNTIYF	TGTGCCAGCAGCCGGGCGGGGAAGGCTGGAAACACCATATATTTT
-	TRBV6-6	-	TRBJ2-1	CASRNGLLSYNEQFF	TGTGCCAGCAGGAACGGACTACTCTCCTACAATGAGCAGTTCTTC
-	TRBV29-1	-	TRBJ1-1	CSVNAPRGGFTEAFF	TGCAGCGTTAACGCGCCGAGGGGGGGCTTTACTGAAGCTTTCTTT
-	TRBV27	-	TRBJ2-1	CASSLWGGNSNEQFF	TGTGCCAGCAGTTTATGGGGGGGCAATTCAAATGAGCAGTTCTTC
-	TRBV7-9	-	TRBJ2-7	CASSSVPSYEQYF	TGTGCCAGCAGCTCCGTCCCGTCCTACGAGCAGTACTTC
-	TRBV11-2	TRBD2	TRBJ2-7	CASSSRSGGLPYEQYF	TGTGCCAGCAGCTCCCGGAGCGGGGGTCTTCCCTACGAGCAGTACTTC
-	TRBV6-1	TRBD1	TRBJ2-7	CASSQKDRGRHEQYF	TGTGCCAGCAGCCAGAAGGACAGGGGGCGGCACGAGCAGTACTTC
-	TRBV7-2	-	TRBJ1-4	CASSLGYSPNEKLFF	TGTGCCAGCAGCTTAGGATACAGCCCTAATGAAAAACTGTTTTTT
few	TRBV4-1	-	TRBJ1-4	CASSQAETTNEKLFF	TGCGCCAGCAGCCAAGCGGAGACAACTAATGAAAAACTGTTTTTT
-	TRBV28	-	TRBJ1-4	CASNQGRTNEKLFF	TGTGCCAGCAACCAGGGGCGGACTAATGAAAAACTGTTTTTT
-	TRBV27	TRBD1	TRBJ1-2	CASSRVTGDGYTF	TGTGCCAGCAGTCGAGTGACAGGGGATGGCTACACCTTC
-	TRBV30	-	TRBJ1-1	CAWTREGLNTEAFF	TGTGCCTGGACGAGGGAGGGTCTGAACACTGAAGCTTTCTTT
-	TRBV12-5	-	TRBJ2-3	CASGLVVGKEGDTQYF	TGTGCTAGTGGTTTGGTAGTGGGTAAGGAGGGTGATACGCAGTATTTT
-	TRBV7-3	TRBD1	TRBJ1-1	CASSPLPVDRVVGGTEAFF	TGTGCCAGCAGCCCCTTGCCCGTTGACAGGGTAGTTGGCGGGACTGAAGCTTTCTTT
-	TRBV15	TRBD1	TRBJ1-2	CATSSTTGGAWYGYTF	TGTGCCACCAGCAGTACCACAGGGGGCGCATGGTATGGCTACACCTTC
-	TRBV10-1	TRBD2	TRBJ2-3	CASSLGLAGVADTQYF	TGCGCCAGCAGTCTCGGACTAGCGGGAGTGGCAGATACGCAGTATTTT
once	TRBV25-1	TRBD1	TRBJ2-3	CASSDPTGDADTQYF	TGTGCCAGCAGTGACCCGACAGGGGACGCAGATACGCAGTATTTT
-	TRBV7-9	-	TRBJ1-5	CASSSVASNQPQHF	TGTGCCAGCAGCTCCGTTGCGAGCAATCAGCCCCAGCATTTT
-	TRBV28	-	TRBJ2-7	CASSLDRYEQYF	TGTGCCAGCAGTCTGGACAGATACGAGCAGTACTTC
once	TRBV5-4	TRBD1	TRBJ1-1	CASSPSAGGAMNTEAFF	TGTGCCAGCAGCCCCAGTGCAGGGGGAGCCATGAACACTGAAGCTTTCTTT
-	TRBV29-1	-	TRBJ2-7	CSVELAGRTYEQYF	TGCAGCGTTGAATTGGCCGGACGGACTTACGAGCAGTACTTC
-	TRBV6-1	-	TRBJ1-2	CASSVSAGALGYTF	TGTGCCAGCAGTGTTTCGGCGGGTGCCCTTGGCTACACCTTC
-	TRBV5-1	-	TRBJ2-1	CASSLAGVAHNEQFF	TGCGCCAGCAGCTTGGCCGGGGTGGCCCACAATGAGCAGTTCTTC
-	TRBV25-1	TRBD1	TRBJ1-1	CASSELGQGANTEAFF	TGTGCCAGCAGTGAATTGGGCCAGGGGGCGAACACTGAAGCTTTCTTT
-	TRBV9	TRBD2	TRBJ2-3	CASSVTTSGYTDTQYF	TGTGCCAGCAGCGTGACGACTAGCGGGTACACAGATACGCAGTATTTT
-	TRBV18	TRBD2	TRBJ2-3	CASSPGTSRATQYF	TGTGCCAGCTCACCCGGGACTAGCCGGGCTACGCAGTATTTT
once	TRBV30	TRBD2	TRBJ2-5	CAWNPGLGFETQYF	TGTGCCTGGAACCCGGGACTAGGGTTCGAGACCCAGTACTTC
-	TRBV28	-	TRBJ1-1	CASSPLPRGPGTEAFF	TGTGCCAGCAGCCCACTTCCCAGGGGACCCGGCACTGAAGCTTTCTTT
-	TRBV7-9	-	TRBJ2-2	CASSWRVDPPGELFF	TGTGCCAGCAGCTGGAGAGTGGATCCCCCCGGGGAGCTGTTTTTT